The next 19 T cell receptor beta chains were all read from a single sample in a study of cytomegalovirus exposure and HLA in healthy donors. Researchers ran the PCR with 60 Vbeta and 13 Jbeta primers. Sequencing used immunoSEQ multiplex PCR; TCRdb keeps in-frame clones, though not all of them. This repertoire shows around 160,000 clones, roughly 80% found once; its top ten account for about 13%. The sample comprised PBMCs. The receptor set was obtained from a man aged 40-49 years in good health and CMV-seropositive.

This clone was counted between two and nine times. The rearrangement uses TRBV5-5 and TRBJ2-7; 7 bases line up with TRBD2. The CDR3 extends over 14 amino acids. CDR1 and CDR2 (germline): SGHKS, YYEKEE (reference sequence). The V and J ends lost 2 bases and 4 bases, in that order; junction bases with no gene match: 6. This CDR3 is CASSFGGSGYEQYF. The CDR3, as DNA: TGTGCCAGCAGCTTTGGTGGTAGCGGGTACGAGCAGTACTTC.

CDR3 sequence: CASREGQRNTEAFF. CDR3 bases: TGTGCCAGTAGGGAAGGACAGAGGAACACTGAAGCTTTCTTT. This chain uses TRBV19 with TRBJ1-1, with D possibly being TRBD1 (6 bases). V gave up 6 bases and J gave up 1 base, with 12 bases separating them. The CDR3 runs to 14 residues. Germline values: CDR1 LNHDA, CDR2 SQIVND (reference sequence).

This rearrangement joins TRBV7-2 to TRBJ2-3; D might be TRBD1 (6 bases). Deletions cut 5 bases from V and 2 bases from J, with 17 bases between. Germline CDR1 SGHTA, CDR2 FQGNSA. CDR3 length equals 16 residues. CDR3 protein: CASSRFRTANTDTQYF. Here the CDR3 DNA reads TGTGCCAGCAGCCGTTTCCGGACAGCGAACACAGATACGCAGTATTTT.

V usage is TRBV29-1 and J usage is TRBJ1-6; 7 bases align to TRBD1. The germline gives CDR1 SQVTM, CDR2 ANQGSEA. V was clipped by 5 bases and J by 6 bases; unmatched bases: 7. The CDR3 loop spans 14 amino acids. CDR3 residues: CSVSTGTANSPLHF. In DNA, the CDR3 is TGCAGCGTTTCCACCGGGACAGCTAATTCACCCCTCCACTTT.

The genes are TRBV7-2 and TRBJ2-3; possibly TRBD1 for D (5 bases). V lost 5 bases, J lost 0 bases, and 12 bases lay in between. The germline CDR1 and CDR2 sequences are SGHTA and FQGNSA. There are 15 residues in the CDR3. This CDR3 reads CASSLRASSTDTQYF. DNA for the CDR3: TGTGCCAGCAGCCTCAGGGCCTCTAGCACAGATACGCAGTATTTT.

This chain joins TRBV5-1 and TRBJ2-2; tentatively, D is TRBD2 (6 bases). Trimming left V 0 bases short and J 6 bases short, with 9 bases between. The germline gives CDR1 SGHRS, CDR2 YFSETQ. The CDR3 is made up of 14 amino acids. The CDR3: CASSLEGGPGELFF. The CDR3 nucleotides are TGCGCCAGCAGCTTGGAGGGAGGACCCGGGGAGCTGTTTTTT.

The J gene is TRBJ2-7, the V gene TRBV7-8, with TRBD1 identical over 7 bases. The CDR3 spans 15 residues. Germline CDR1 and CDR2: SGHVS and FQNEAQ. The V gene end was trimmed by 6 bases and the J gene end by 2 bases; junction bases not matched to a gene: 10. The CDR3 is CASRKTGTAAYEQYF. For the CDR3, the DNA is TGTGCCAGCAGGAAAACCGGGACAGCGGCCTACGAGCAGTACTTC.

The J gene is TRBJ1-4, the V gene TRBV27, with 7 bases matching TRBD1. V was clipped by 2 bases and J by 14 bases; unmatched bases: 8. Germline-derived CDR1 and CDR2 are MNHEY and SMNVEV (reference sequence). The CDR3 runs 13 residues. The CDR3 DNA is TGTGCCAGCAGTTTAGTGAGGGGGCGAGGTCTGTTTTTT. Its translation is CASSLVRGRGLFF.

This chain joins TRBV28 and TRBJ2-1; D gene uncertain. Germline CDR1 is MDHEN and CDR2 is SYDVKM. There are 14 residues in the CDR3. V lost 2 bases and J 2 bases, leaving 7 bases between the germline ends. The CDR3 coding sequence is TGTGCCAGCAGTTTAGGGCAGACCTACAATGAGCAGTTCTTC. Its protein is CASSLGQTYNEQFF.

This chain links TRBV5-1 with TRBJ1-3, with D unresolved. The V gene's germline CDR1 is SGHRS and CDR2 YFSETQ. The V end was cut by 0 bases, the J end by 1 base, with 8 bases between. The CDR3 runs to 15 residues. The CDR3 coding sequence is TGCGCCAGCAGCTTGGCGGGAATTTCTGGAAACACCATATATTTT. Translating it yields CASSLAGISGNTIYF.

This chain uses TRBV10-3 with TRBJ2-7; 7 bases are shared with TRBD1. Germline V gene sequence: CDR1 ENHRY, CDR2 SYGVKD. Losses at the gene ends were 7 bases for V and 5 bases for J; bases not matched to a gene: 8. The CDR3 totals 13 residues. This CDR3 is CAITSGGMDEQYF. The CDR3 nucleotides read TGTGCCATCACATCAGGGGGTATGGACGAGCAGTACTTC.

This clone was picked up one time. V is TRBV5-4 and J is TRBJ1-4, with 9 bases identical to TRBD1. This CDR3 region has 17 residues. The germline V gene has CDR1 SGHNT and CDR2 YYREEE (reference sequence). V shed 4 bases, J shed 0 bases, and the junction held 7 bases outside the gene matches. DNA for the CDR3: TGTGCCAGCAGCCCCGATGGGACAGGGACAACTAATGAAAAACTGTTTTTT. Protein sequence: CASSPDGTGTTNEKLFF.

The sample holds a few counts of this clone. The chain employs TRBV7-9 and TRBJ2-5; 10 bases fit TRBD2. V lost 4 bases, J lost 5 bases, and 10 bases stayed unmatched. This CDR3 is built from 16 residues. CDR1 SEHNR and CDR2 FQNEAQ come from the germline V gene (reference sequence). In DNA form, the CDR3 reads TGTGCCAGCAGCTCTGAGCGGGAGGGCCTTGAGGAGACCCAGTACTTC. It codes for CASSSEREGLEETQYF.

This chain connects TRBV6-1 to TRBJ1-1; D gene unclear. The CDR3 loop spans 12 amino acids. V gave up 3 bases and J gave up 3 bases, with 5 bases separating them. CDR1 is MNHNS and CDR2 is SASEGT in the germline V gene. DNA of the CDR3: TGTGCCAGCAGTGACACGGACACTGAAGCTTTCTTT. Translation: CASSDTDTEAFF.

The chain is built from TRBV25-1 and TRBJ1-2, with 8 bases that match TRBD1. The CDR3 length is 15 residues. Per the germline V gene, CDR1 is MGHDK and CDR2 is SYGVNS. The ends lost 4 bases at V and 5 bases at J; junction bases unmatched: 9. The CDR3 protein is CASSAIAGTGYGYTF. CDR3 bases: TGTGCCAGCAGTGCCATTGCCGGGACAGGATATGGCTACACCTTC.

The V gene is TRBV7-7, the J gene TRBJ2-1; D might be TRBD1 (5 bases). The CDR3 has 13 residues. Trimming removed 3 bases from V and 5 bases from J, with 8 bases in between. The germline gives CDR1 SSHAT, CDR2 FNYEAQ (reference sequence). The CDR3 DNA follows: TGTGCCAGCAGCTTTGCCAGGGACAATGAGCAGTTCTTC. Its protein product is CASSFARDNEQFF.

This clone was observed a few times. The sample contains more than one DNA sequence encoding this CDR3. The J gene is TRBJ1-1, the V gene TRBV7-9; D is unresolved. CDR3 length: 13 amino acids. V was clipped by 1 base and J by 4 bases, with 7 bases between them. The germline V gene has CDR1 SEHNR and CDR2 FQNEAQ (reference sequence). CDR3 DNA sequence: TGTGCCAGCAGCTTAGAAGGAGGCACTGAAGCTTTCTTT. It is translated as CASSLEGGTEAFF.

The chain is built from TRBV6-1 and TRBJ2-2; D perhaps matches TRBD1 (6 bases). The CDR3 runs to 14 residues. Germline V CDR1 and CDR2: MNHNS, SASEGT. The ends were cut back, 0 bases at V and 8 bases at J, with 10 bases in the middle. CDR3: CASSEASGVGELFF. The CDR3 nucleotides are TGTGCCAGCAGTGAAGCGTCAGGGGTGGGGGAGCTGTTTTTT.

This chain uses TRBV7-2 with TRBJ1-5; D is ambiguous. Trimming shortened V by 0 bases and J by 5 bases, and 11 bases separated the two germline ends. CDR3 length: 15 amino acids. Germline V CDR1 and CDR2: SGHTA, FQGNSA. The CDR3: CASSLAQRLYQPQHF. CDR3 nucleotide sequence: TGTGCCAGCAGCTTAGCCCAGCGTCTCTATCAGCCCCAGCATTTT.